This TCR beta chain was captured by sequencing in a study of blood T cell repertoires in COVID-19. Turning to the study itself: The origin of the acute and convalescent COVID-19 samples was the United States, Italy and Spain. PBMCs, B-cell-depleted T cells, or T cells provided the cDNA or gDNA that made up the material.

In the authors' workflow: How many nucleated cells were present was estimated from reference gene primer amplification. This table comes from immunoSEQ multiplex PCR, and its TCRdb copy is limited to in-frame clones, with some not included. V and J calls and clone size follow that table, whereas D and trimming were derived from the DNA. The profile shows approximately 140,000 clones, approximately 87% of them singletons. The CDR3 runs 15 residues. V trimming: 5 bases; J trimming: 1 base; junction bases outside the gene matches: 6. Germline V gives CDR1 SGDLS, CDR2 YYNGEE. The chain is built from TRBV9 and TRBJ1-1; 9 bases match TRBD1. The source of this sequence is a woman aged 40 to 50 with acute or convalescent COVID-19. What was sequenced was peripheral blood. The CDR3 bases are TGTGCCAGCAGGGCCTCGGGACAGGGGAACACTGAAGCTTTCTTT. As protein: CASRASGQGNTEAFF.